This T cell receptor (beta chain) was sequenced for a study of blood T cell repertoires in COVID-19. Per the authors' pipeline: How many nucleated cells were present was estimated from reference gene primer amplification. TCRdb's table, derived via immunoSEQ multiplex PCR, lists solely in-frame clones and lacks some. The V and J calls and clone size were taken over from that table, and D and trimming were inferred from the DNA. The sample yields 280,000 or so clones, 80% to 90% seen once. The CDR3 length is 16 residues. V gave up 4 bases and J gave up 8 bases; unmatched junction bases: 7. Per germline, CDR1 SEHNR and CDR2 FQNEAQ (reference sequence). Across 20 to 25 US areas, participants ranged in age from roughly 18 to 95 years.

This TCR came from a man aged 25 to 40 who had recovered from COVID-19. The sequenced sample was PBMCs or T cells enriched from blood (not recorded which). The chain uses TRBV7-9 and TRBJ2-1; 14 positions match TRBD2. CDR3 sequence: CASSSRTSGGIDEQFF. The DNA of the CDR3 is TGTGCCAGCAGCTCCAGGACTAGCGGGGGGATCGATGAGCAGTTCTTC.